This T cell receptor (beta chain) was retrieved from a study of T cell responses to AZD1222 COVID-19 vaccine. Study-level findings and limits: Baseline seropositivity characterized only a handful of AZD1222 recipients.

About this clone: What it recognizes is unknown.

CDR3 length: 12 amino acids. V was pared by 5 bases and J by 8 bases, with 12 bases between. The V gene's germline CDR1 is MDHEN and CDR2 SYDVKM. TCRdb keeps only in-frame clones here, not all; method: immunoSEQ multiplex PCR. The table records 90,000 to 150,000 clones, about 85% of them present only once. The genes are TRBV28 and TRBJ1-2; possible D gene TRBD1, 6 bases. The clonotype originates from an adult in good health. Sequences were derived from peripheral blood, sampled on day 0 of AZD1222 vaccination. CDR3: CASSPGGGGYTF. DNA of the CDR3: TGTGCCAGCAGTCCGGGAGGGGGAGGCTACACCTTC.